This T cell receptor (beta chain) was observed in a study of graft-versus-host responses after intestinal transplantation. Study-wide background: Each of the recipients got a multivisceral, liver-intestinal, or isolated intestinal transplant. Induction using anti-thymocyte globulin, followed by tacrolimus and steroids for about three years, was given to all recipients. Study-wide points: GvH clones were found in recipient marrow; some appeared first in ileum or blood. Where graft-donor T cell macrochimerism was present, patients had high graft-versus-host to host-versus-graft clonal ratios in allografts.

Germline CDR1 and CDR2: MGHRA and YSYEKL. V was clipped by 4 bases and J by 7 bases; unmatched bases: 13. The CDR3 is 16 amino acids. Only a few counts were recorded for this clone. Its antigen is not known. Only in-frame clones appear in the TCRdb table, and some are missing; sequencing was by immunoSEQ multiplex PCR. In the table there are more than 70,000 clones, 90% of which are singletons. The sample consisted of unstimulated CD4+ T cells sorted from spleen or lymph node cells, taken before intestinal transplant. The sequence came from a human donor who received an intestinal transplant. The V call is TRBV4-1, the J call TRBJ1-2; 9 nucleotides line up with TRBD1. The CDR3 sequence is CASSPRTGEIGGGYTF. The CDR3 DNA reads as TGCGCCAGCAGCCCCAGGACAGGGGAGATTGGTGGTGGCTACACCTTC.